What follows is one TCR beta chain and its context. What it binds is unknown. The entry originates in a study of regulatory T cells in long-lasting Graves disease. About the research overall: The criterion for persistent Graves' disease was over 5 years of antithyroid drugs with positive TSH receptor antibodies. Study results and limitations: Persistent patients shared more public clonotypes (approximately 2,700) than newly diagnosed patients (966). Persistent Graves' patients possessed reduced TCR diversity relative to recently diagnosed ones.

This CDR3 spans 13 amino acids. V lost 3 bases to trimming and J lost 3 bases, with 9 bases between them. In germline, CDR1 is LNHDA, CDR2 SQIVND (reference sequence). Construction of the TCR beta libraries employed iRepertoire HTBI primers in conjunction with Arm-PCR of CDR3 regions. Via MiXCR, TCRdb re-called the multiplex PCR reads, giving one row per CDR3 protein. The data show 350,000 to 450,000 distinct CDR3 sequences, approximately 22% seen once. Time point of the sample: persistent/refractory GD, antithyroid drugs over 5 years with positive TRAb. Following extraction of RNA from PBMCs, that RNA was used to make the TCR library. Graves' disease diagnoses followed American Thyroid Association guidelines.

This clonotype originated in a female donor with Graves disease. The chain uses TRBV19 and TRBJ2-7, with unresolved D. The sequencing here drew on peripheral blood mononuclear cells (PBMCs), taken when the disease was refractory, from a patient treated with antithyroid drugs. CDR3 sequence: CASSIGPNYEQYF. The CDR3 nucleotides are TGTGCCAGTAGTATTGGCCCTAACTACGAGCAGTACTTC.